This T cell receptor (beta chain) was captured in a study of CD8+ T cells in alopecia areata (dated 2018 in TCRdb). Notes on the research overall: Treated patients were enrolled in an open-label pilot trial of oral tofacitinib at 5 to 10 mg twice daily for moderate-to-severe alopecia areata. Patients stayed on tofacitinib for 6 to 18 months and then had 6 months of follow-up off drug so that delayed response and recurrence could be assessed. In treated patients, disease severity was measured using the SALT score, which gives the percentage of scalp surface area affected. High-throughput TCRbeta sequencing was used to examine T cell clonal expansion in alopecia areata in both the C3H/HeJ mouse model and human patients. Human TCRbeta sequencing covered scalp tissue and sorted CD4+ and CD8+ peripheral blood T cells from patchy and totalis/universalis alopecia areata patients and healthy controls. Tofacitinib-treated patients had biopsies at baseline and at 4 and 24 weeks of treatment, with a later scalp biopsy in several patients. Clonality in the scalp was compared among normal scalp (n=4), patchy alopecia areata scalp (n=8), and alopecia totalis/universalis scalp (n=8). RNA was obtained with the PAXgene miRNA kit for fixed scalp, the miRNeasy kit for PBMCs, and the RNeasy kit for mouse skin. TCRbeta CDR3 regions were amplified by immunoSEQ multiplex PCR using 35 Vbeta forward and 13 Jbeta reverse primers.

Library generation was performed with the immunoSEQ multiplex PCR assay. For TCR sequencing, RNA was extracted from every sample and reverse transcribed into cDNA to serve as template. SuperScript III was used for first-strand cDNA synthesis, primed with a 2:1 mix of oligo-dT and random hexamers. A synthetic immune receptor repertoire was used to assess amplification bias, and residual bias was removed computationally. From the authors' description of their analysis: Raw reads were preprocessed to remove errors, and CDR3 was defined according to IMGT conventions as the region from the conserved cysteine to phenylalanine. Clonality was computed by normalizing Shannon entropy by log2 of the number of productive unique TCRs and subtracting the result from 1. CD4 or CD8 identity of scalp clones was inferred by cross-referencing scalp TCRbeta sequences with sorted blood CD4 and CD8 repertoires. TCRdb took this table from immuneACCESS and kept in-frame rearrangements with V and J called. Such tables lack part of the clones; where checked against another copy, unresolved V genes explain under half of the gap, and the rest is unexplained. V, J and clone size were drawn from that table, and D and trimming were deduced from the DNA. This sample comprises more than 150,000 clones, around 51% of them detected only once. Together, the top ten hold around 9.1% of the sample.

The CDR3 contains 14 residues, cysteine and phenylalanine counted. The CDR3 DNA has 42 bases and is translated from base 1. CDR1 MNHNY and CDR2 SVGAGI were looked up in the germline V gene (reference sequence). At the junction V is shortened by 2 bases and J by 3 bases; bases outside the gene matches: 3. With regard to this clone: Its binding antigen is unknown. Per-base qualities were not stored, and no clone one base away is much larger.

The treatment or condition label, as the study defines it: oral pan-JAK inhibitor, 5-10 mg twice daily. Lesional scalp punch biopsies and peripheral blood were obtained from alopecia areata patients. PBMCs were isolated by density centrifugation and stained for CD3, CD4 and CD8, and CD4+ and CD8+ T cells were sorted on a FACSAria. Overall study outcomes, separate from this receptor: Shared TCR sequences between patients were less evident than in mice, which may be partly attributable to HLA diversity in the patient population. Unlike mouse skin, where gammadelta T cells dominate, normal human skin contains resident alphabeta T cells that get sequenced too, which complicates analysis of the scalp TCR repertoire. The treated cohort was small, with a single nonresponder, so links between baseline CD8+ expansion and response need larger studies. During tofacitinib treatment, many expanded lesional clones stuck around in both scalp and blood, and this persistence may partly explain why relapse happens after treatment is stopped. With tofacitinib, both scalp clonality and the number of expanded CD8+ clones among the top 100 scalp clones went down significantly. Higher clonality and more expanded CD8+ clones were observed in lesional scalp than in normal scalp, particularly in alopecia totalis/universalis, a finding suggestive of antigenic drive.

This TCR was sampled from a human donor with alopecia areata. The V and J segments used are TRBV6-6 and TRBJ2-7; TRBD1 matches 8 bases in the middle. The specimen comprised CD8+ T cells sorted from blood, sampled at approximately week 51, from a patient treated with tofacitinib. The DNA reads as follows: TGTGCCAGCAGTTACGGACAGGGCGACTACGAGCAGTACTTC. It translates as CASSYGQGDYEQYF.